These 16 T cell receptor beta chains were all obtained from the same sample, sequenced in a study of blood T cell repertoires in COVID-19. Sequenced by immunoSEQ multiplex PCR; TCRdb stores in-frame clones only, minus some. The sample includes about 71,000 clones, 86% of them seen just once. The sequenced sample was peripheral blood. Every receptor here comes from a man aged 25 to 40 with acute or convalescent COVID-19.

This chain joins TRBV5-6 and TRBJ1-2; 11 positions match TRBD1. The J segment lost 7 bases and the V segment lost 2 bases, leaving 13 bases of the junction unmatched. CDR1 is SGHDT and CDR2 is YYEEEE in the germline V gene. The length of the CDR3 is 17 residues. The CDR3 coding sequence is TGTGCCAGCAGCTTTCAAACCTCTGGACAGGGGGCCTCTGGCTACACCTTC. Residues: CASSFQTSGQGASGYTF. The full variable domain, with the rest looked up from reference TRBV5-6 and TRBJ1-2, is DAGVTQSPTHLIKTRGQQVTLRCSPKSGHDTVSWYQQALGQGPQFIFQYYEEEERQRGNFPDRFSGHQFPNYSSELNVNALLLGDSALYLCASSFQTSGQGASGYTFGSGTRLTVV.

The V and J genes are TRBV10-3 and TRBJ2-5; 9 bases match TRBD2. Germline V CDR1 and CDR2: ENHRY, SYGVKD. The CDR3 runs 15 residues. V trimming: 7 bases; J trimming: 4 bases; junction bases outside the gene matches: 10. The CDR3 DNA sequence: TGTGCCATCAAATTCGCGGGAGGGCCGGGAGAGACCCAGTACTTC. Translation: CAIKFAGGPGETQYF.

This clone was observed a handful of times. The chain joins TRBV4-3 to TRBJ1-2, with 9 bases matching TRBD1. Germline loops: CDR1 LGHNA, CDR2 YSLEER. The CDR3 covers 15 residues. V gave up 3 bases and J gave up 6 bases; unmatched junction bases: 8. The CDR3 reads CASSQPGDRVHGYTF. The DNA of the CDR3 is TGCGCCAGCAGCCAGCCTGGGGACAGGGTACATGGCTACACCTTC.

This chain connects TRBV7-9 to TRBJ1-1; 8 bases are a match to TRBD1. V lost 5 bases, J lost 0 bases, and 5 bases stayed unmatched. The germline V gene encodes CDR1 SEHNR and CDR2 FQNEAQ (reference sequence). The CDR3 length is 15 residues. This chain's CDR3 is CASSAYRGMNTEAFF. In nucleotides, the CDR3 is TGTGCCAGCAGCGCCTACAGGGGGATGAACACTGAAGCTTTCTTT.

This chain uses TRBV3-1 (or the pseudogene TRBV3-2) with TRBJ1-2; the D is unclear. The CDR3 contains 13 residues. The germline gives CDR1 LGHDT, CDR2 YNNKEL (reference sequence). The V and J ends lost 1 base and 2 bases respectively, with 5 bases between them. The CDR3 region has the DNA TGTGCCAGCAGCCAAGCTTTCAACTATGGCTACACCTTC. Its protein is CASSQAFNYGYTF.

This clone was picked up one time. V and J are TRBV2 and TRBJ1-4, with 9 bases that match TRBD1. This CDR3 region has 14 residues. Germline lookup yields CDR1 SNHLY and CDR2 FYNNEI. V was clipped by 6 bases and J by 7 bases; unmatched bases: 6. The CDR3 sequence is CASRSQGAREKLFF. The CDR3 DNA sequence: TGTGCCAGCAGGTCACAGGGGGCGCGTGAAAAACTGTTTTTT.

The rearrangement uses TRBV5-1 and TRBJ1-5, with 9 bases fitting TRBD1. V shed 1 base, J shed 2 bases, and the junction held 7 bases outside the gene matches. There are 17 residues in the CDR3. Germline assignment: CDR1 SGHRS and CDR2 YFSETQ. This chain's CDR3 is CASSLMPGQGGNQPQHF. CDR3 DNA: TGCGCCAGCAGCTTGATGCCGGGACAGGGCGGCAATCAGCCCCAGCATTTT.

The V call is TRBV5-6, the J call TRBJ2-2; tentative D call: TRBD1 (5 bases). This CDR3 contains 15 residues. The germline V gene has CDR1 SGHDT and CDR2 YYEEEE. Trimming cost V 0 bases and J 4 bases, with 10 bases left between them. CDR3 nucleotides: TGTGCCAGCAGCTTGGCGGCAGGGATCACCGGGGAGCTGTTTTTT. Translated: CASSLAAGITGELFF.

The chain links TRBV7-2 to TRBJ1-2, with 7 bases identical to TRBD1. The germline gives CDR1 SGHTA, CDR2 FQGNSA. The V and J ends lost 1 base and 10 bases, in that order; junction bases with no gene match: 9. The CDR3 is 14 amino acids. The CDR3 here is CASSLETGPRDYTF. The DNA for the CDR3 is TGTGCCAGCAGCTTAGAGACAGGGCCGAGGGACTACACCTTC.

This clone was found a few times. The rearrangement joins TRBV29-1 to TRBJ1-2, with a weak D call TRBD1 (6 bases). Germline CDR1 is SQVTM and CDR2 is ANQGSEA. V was shortened by 3 bases and J by 8 bases, with 19 bases between the two germline ends. The CDR3 length is 14 residues. The chain's CDR3 is CSVDPGRGSLGYTF. The CDR3 DNA is TGCAGCGTTGACCCGGGCAGGGGCTCTTTAGGCTACACCTTC.

The chain couples TRBV12-3 or TRBV12-4 to TRBJ2-1, with no clear D. The CDR3 sequence is 13 residues long. V was clipped by 1 base and J by 5 bases, with 6 bases between them. Here the CDR3 reads CASSLELDNEQFF. CDR3 DNA sequence: TGTGCCAGCAGTTTAGAGTTAGACAATGAGCAGTTCTTC.

The rearrangement joins TRBV9 to TRBJ2-3, with D maybe TRBD1 (5 bases). V lost 1 base and J lost 5, with 11 bases in between. The germline V gene encodes CDR1 SGDLS and CDR2 YYNGEE. The CDR3 loop spans 14 amino acids. As DNA, the CDR3 is TGTGCCAGCAGCGTACAGGGTACGGGAGATACGCAGTATTTT. Translated, it gives CASSVQGTGDTQYF.

This rearrangement joins TRBV9 to TRBJ1-1; 10 nucleotides line up with TRBD1. CDR3 size: 18 residues. The V and J ends lost 0 bases and 0 bases, in that order; junction bases with no gene match: 8. Germline CDR1 and CDR2: SGDLS and YYNGEE. CDR3 DNA: TGTGCCAGCAGCGTAGCTGGGGACAGGGGAGCAGTGAACACTGAAGCTTTCTTT. Its translation is CASSVAGDRGAVNTEAFF. Based on the CDR3 plus reference TRBV9 and TRBJ1-1, the full variable domain is DSGVTQTPKHLITATGQRVTLRCSPRSGDLSVYWYQQSLDQGLQFLIQYYNGEERAKGNILERFSAQQFPDLHSELNLSSLELGDSALYFCASSVAGDRGAVNTEAFFGQGTRLTVV.

This chain links TRBV6-4 with TRBJ2-1, with D possibly TRBD1 on 6 matching bases. CDR3 length: 15 residues. Germline V gives CDR1 MRHNA, CDR2 SNTAGT. V lost 1 base and J 2 bases, leaving 9 bases between the germline ends. The CDR3: CASSDLGQTYNEQFF. The CDR3 region has the DNA TGTGCCAGCAGTGACTTGGGACAAACCTACAATGAGCAGTTCTTC.

V gene TRBV9 combines with J gene TRBJ2-1; weak D call: TRBD2 (5 bases). The CDR3 totals 14 residues. Germline V lookup: CDR1 SGDLS, CDR2 YYNGEE. The V end lost 1 base, the J end lost 9 bases, and 14 bases lay between the germline ends. CDR3 in DNA: TGTGCCAGCAGCGTAATGAGCGGCTACGGTGAGCAGTTCTTC. This codes for CASSVMSGYGEQFF. Full variable domain (remainder filled in from reference TRBV9 and TRBJ2-1): DSGVTQTPKHLITATGQRVTLRCSPRSGDLSVYWYQQSLDQGLQFLIQYYNGEERAKGNILERFSAQQFPDLHSELNLSSLELGDSALYFCASSVMSGYGEQFFGPGTRLTVL.

This chain links TRBV28 with TRBJ2-2, with TRBD1 as a possible D gene (5 bases). V lost 2 bases to trimming and J lost 2 bases, with 15 bases between them. The CDR3 consists of 17 residues. Germline-derived CDR1 and CDR2 are MDHEN and SYDVKM. CDR3 nucleotide sequence: TGTGCCAGCAGTTTAACGGCAGGGCAAGACAACACCGGGGAGCTGTTTTTT. This sequence encodes CASSLTAGQDNTGELFF.